Reported below is one TCR beta chain. The antigen remains unidentified. The CDR3 runs to 14 residues. The germline V gene has CDR1 SGHRS and CDR2 YFSETQ. V was cut by 4 bases and J by 4 bases, with 15 bases left in between. This entry belongs to a study of circulating and synovial CD4+ cells in juvenile arthritis. Method: immunoSEQ multiplex PCR; TCRdb's copy keeps in-frame clones and lacks some. The table records about 3,800 clones, around 83% of them present only once. Overall study results and limits: These blood cells shared more CDR3 sequences with synovium than bulk blood. CPL versus bulk CD4 samples: T cell genome counts differed by at least an order of magnitude.

Sequenced input: CD4+ T cells from synovial fluid. The TCR was taken from a human donor with juvenile idiopathic arthritis. V and J are TRBV5-1 and TRBJ2-7, with D tentatively TRBD1 (6 bases). CDR3 sequence: CASSTGQKPYEQYF. The DNA of the CDR3 is TGCGCCAGCAGCACAGGACAGAAGCCTTACGAGCAGTACTTC. The whole variable domain, remainder taken from reference TRBV5-1 and TRBJ2-7, is KAGVTQTPRYLIKTRGQQVTLSCSPISGHRSVSWYQQTPGQGLQFLFEYFSETQRNKGNFPGRFSGRQFSNSRSEMNVSTLELGDSALYLCASSTGQKPYEQYFGPGTRLTVT.